This passage covers 6 T cell receptor beta chains from one sample sequenced in a study of cytomegalovirus exposure and HLA in healthy donors. PCR amplification relied on 60 Vbeta primers (plus 13 Jbeta primers). Libraries were prepared by immunoSEQ multiplex PCR; TCRdb keeps only in-frame clonotypes and omits some of them. The table records 150,000 to 250,000 clones, roughly 78% of them present only once. Source material: PBMCs. These receptors came from a woman aged 25 to 39 in good health and CMV-seropositive.

The V gene is TRBV27, the J gene TRBJ1-2; TRBD1 agrees at 8 bases. CDR1 and CDR2 from the germline V gene are MNHEY and SMNVEV (reference sequence). Losses at the gene ends were 3 bases for V and 6 bases for J; bases not matched to a gene: 3. This CDR3 contains 13 residues. This chain's CDR3 is CASSLSGGHGYTF. DNA for the CDR3: TGTGCCAGCAGTTTGTCAGGGGGCCATGGCTACACCTTC.

In this sample, this clone turned up once. The CDR3 DNA reads as TGTGCCAGCAGCCGTAGCTCCTACGAGCAGTACTTC. Translation: CASSRSSYEQYF. V is TRBV6-5 and J is TRBJ2-7; D is ambiguous. The V end was cut by 6 bases, the J end by 0 bases, with 6 bases between. The germline V gene encodes CDR1 MNHEY and CDR2 SVGAGI. The CDR3 spans 12 residues.

The chain combines TRBV6-1 with TRBJ2-3; perhaps TRBD1 as D (6 bases). Germline V gives CDR1 MNHNS, CDR2 SASEGT. The CDR3 contains 14 residues. Trimming removed 5 bases at V and 2 bases at J, with 11 bases between. CDR3 DNA sequence: TGTGCCAGCAGTTCGGACAGATTCACAGATACGCAGTATTTT. This codes for CASSSDRFTDTQYF.

This sequence joins TRBV18 and TRBJ1-1, with D hard to call. V lost 5 bases to trimming and J lost 2 bases, with 9 bases between them. This CDR3 comprises 13 residues. Looked up from germline, CDR1 is KGHSH and CDR2 is LQKENI. The CDR3 DNA reads as TGTGCCAGCTCATCCACAGCAAACACTGAAGCTTTCTTT. It codes for CASSSTANTEAFF.

The V call is TRBV7-2, the J call TRBJ1-3, with D possibly matching TRBD1 (5 bases). Germline CDR1 SGHTA, CDR2 FQGNSA. V lost 7 bases and J lost 4, with 14 bases in between. This CDR3 is built from 14 residues. CDR3 amino acids: CASTKNTGGNTIYF. The CDR3, as DNA: TGTGCCAGCACCAAGAACACAGGCGGAAACACCATATATTTT.

The chain joins TRBV5-1 to TRBJ2-2; 7 bases line up with TRBD1. The junction had 5 bases not matched to a gene; V was cut back by 7 bases and J by 5 bases. Germline V CDR1 and CDR2: SGHRS, YFSETQ. This CDR3 spans 13 amino acids. The CDR3 DNA reads as TGCGCCAGCCGACAGGGAAATACCGGGGAGCTGTTTTTT. Protein sequence: CASRQGNTGELFF.